Below, 15 T cell receptor beta chains from the same sample are listed, as sequenced in a study of early T cells in non-severe SARS-CoV-2 infection. TCRdb reprocessed the 5' RACE reads with MiXCR, giving one entry per CDR3 protein. This sample has around 60,000 distinct CDR3 sequences, with 20% to 25% found just once. The starting material was whole blood, obtained at baseline. The receptors stem from an adult who was a healthcare worker with PCR-confirmed SARS-CoV-2 infection or an uninfected control (not recorded which).

This clonotype was detected a few times. The gene calls are TRBV12-3 or TRBV12-4 and TRBJ2-7; D remains ambiguous. The CDR3 totals 15 residues. Trimming stripped 3 bases from V and 3 bases from J, with 15 bases between. The CDR3 sequence is CASSLRHTPYYEQYF. In nucleotides, the CDR3 is TGTGCCAGCAGTTTGAGACATACCCCCTACTACGAGCAGTACTTC.

This clonotype was detected a few times. The chain joins TRBV5-6 to TRBJ2-3, with 8 bases that match TRBD1. V lost 0 bases and J lost 4; bases outside the gene matches: 7. The CDR3 extends over 16 amino acids. Germline CDR1 is SGHDT and CDR2 is YYEEEE. Here the CDR3 reads CASSLARQGPSDTQYF. CDR3 sequence (DNA): TGTGCCAGCAGCTTGGCCCGACAGGGGCCCTCAGATACGCAGTATTTT. The full variable domain, with the rest looked up from reference TRBV5-6 and TRBJ2-3, is DAGVTQSPTHLIKTRGQQVTLRCSPKSGHDTVSWYQQALGQGPQFIFQYYEEEERQRGNFPDRFSGHQFPNYSSELNVNALLLGDSALYLCASSLARQGPSDTQYFGPGTRLTVL.

This clonotype was seen ten or more times. The rearrangement joins TRBV29-1 to TRBJ1-1; no clear D gene. CDR3 size: 14 residues. Trimming took 6 bases from V and 0 from J, leaving 14 bases between them. Germline V lookup: CDR1 SQVTM, CDR2 ANQGSEA. The CDR3 DNA sequence: TGCAGCGTGACAAAGGGCGCCTTGAACACTGAAGCTTTCTTT. Residues: CSVTKGALNTEAFF.

This chain joins TRBV20-1 and TRBJ1-6; D ambiguous. V was cut by 3 bases and J by 7 bases, with 13 bases left in between. Germline V CDR1 and CDR2: DFQATT, SNEGSKA (reference sequence). This CDR3 contains 14 residues. The CDR3 reads CSARAGHLNSPLHF. CDR3 nucleotides: TGCAGTGCTAGGGCAGGCCACCTCAATTCACCCCTCCACTTT.

The CDR3 region is CASTLGGTGYEQYF. The CDR3 DNA sequence: TGTGCCAGCACCTTGGGGGGCACTGGGTACGAGCAGTACTTC. The V gene is TRBV6-1, the J gene TRBJ2-7; D is perhaps TRBD1 or TRBD2 (6 bases each). CDR3 length equals 14 residues. The germline CDR1 and CDR2 sequences are MNHNS and SASEGT. V lost 7 bases and J lost 4, with 17 bases in between.

The CDR3 sequence is CASSYGTGGIWPDTQYF. The CDR3 DNA sequence: TGTGCCAGCAGTTATGGGACAGGGGGTATTTGGCCAGATACGCAGTATTTT. This chain uses TRBV6-6 with TRBJ2-3; 11 bases fit TRBD1. Germline V CDR1 and CDR2: MNHNY, SVGAGI (reference sequence). This CDR3 has 17 residues. With 3 bases clipped from V and 4 bases from J, the junction kept 9 bases outside the gene matches.

Points on this clonotype: One end of the junction varies from germline; a read error may be responsible. This chain joins TRBV10-3 and TRBJ1-1, with D unclear. CDR3 length equals 15 residues. CDR1 is ENHRY, CDR2 SYGVKD, per germline. The chain's CDR3 is CAISETVGGNAEAFF. CDR3 DNA: TGTGCCATCAGTGAAACAGTAGGAGGGAACGCTGAAGCTTTCTTT.

This clonotype was found a few times. The J gene is TRBJ2-5, the V gene TRBV5-1; 8 positions agree with TRBD2. This CDR3 contains 16 residues. Looked up from germline, CDR1 is SGHRS and CDR2 is YFSETQ. V was clipped by 4 bases and J by 5 bases; unmatched bases: 13. Here the CDR3 DNA reads TGCGCCAGCAGCATTAAGAGCGGGGGCGGGTTCGAGACCCAGTACTTC. Translating gives CASSIKSGGGFETQYF.

V and J are TRBV24-1 and TRBJ2-1; 8 bases fit TRBD1. CDR3 length: 13 amino acids. V trimming: 9 bases; J trimming: 6 bases; junction bases outside the gene matches: 6. In germline, CDR1 is KGHDR, CDR2 SFDVKD. Here the CDR3 DNA reads TGTGCCACCTCAATCGGGACAGGCAATGAGCAGTTCTTC. This encodes CATSIGTGNEQFF.

This clonotype was observed a few times. This chain joins TRBV3-1 and TRBJ1-2, with TRBD1 identical over 7 bases. The CDR3 has 13 amino acids. Germline CDR1 and CDR2: LGHDT and YNNKEL (reference sequence). The junction had 8 bases not matched to a gene; V was cut back by 9 bases and J by 4 bases. This CDR3 is CASGQVSPYGYTF. CDR3 nucleotide sequence: TGTGCCAGTGGACAGGTCTCGCCCTATGGCTACACCTTC.

The chain carries TRBV20-1 and TRBJ1-5; D not certain. Germline V CDR1 and CDR2: DFQATT, SNEGSKA (reference sequence). Deletions cut 6 bases from V and 6 bases from J, with 6 bases between. The CDR3 consists of 10 residues. CDR3 sequence: CSALSQPQHF. The CDR3 region has the DNA TGCAGTGCCCTCAGTCAGCCCCAGCATTTT.

This clonotype was picked up a small number of times. This rearrangement joins TRBV12-3 or TRBV12-4 to TRBJ1-5; D remains ambiguous. With 7 bases removed from V and 3 bases from J, the gap between germline ends came to 19 bases. There are 16 residues in the CDR3. The CDR3 is CASKSGSGILNQPQHF. CDR3 in DNA: TGTGCCAGCAAGTCCGGCTCTGGGATCCTCAATCAGCCCCAGCATTTT.

This clonotype was counted ten times or more. The chain recombines TRBV7-9 with TRBJ2-5; D is unclear. The CDR3 sequence is 15 residues long. The germline gives CDR1 SEHNR, CDR2 FQNEAQ (reference sequence). V was pared by 4 bases and J by 1 base, with 13 bases between. The CDR3 bases are TGTGCCAGCAGCTCAGGTTTAGGGCGCCAAGAGACCCAGTACTTC. It translates to CASSSGLGRQETQYF.

The rearrangement links TRBV7-9 to TRBJ2-5, with D perhaps TRBD1 or TRBD2 (7 bases each). Trimming took 5 bases from V and 2 from J, leaving 18 bases between them. The CDR3 covers 16 residues. Germline V gene sequence: CDR1 SEHNR, CDR2 FQNEAQ (reference sequence). The CDR3 DNA follows: TGTGCCAGCAGCCCCAGGGGGGGAGGTCAACAAGAGACCCAGTACTTC. It specifies CASSPRGGGQQETQYF. Looking up the rest from reference TRBV7-9 and TRBJ2-5 gives the full variable domain: DTGVSQNPRHKITKRGQNVTFRCDPISEHNRLYWYRQTLGQGPEFLTYFQNEAQLEKSRLLSDRFSAERPKGSFSTLEIQRTEQGDSAMYLCASSPRGGGQQETQYFGPGTRLLVL.

This clonotype was picked up one time. The V and J genes are TRBV4-1 and TRBJ2-3; tentatively, D is TRBD1 or TRBD2 (6 bases each). The V end was cut by 5 bases, the J end by 5 bases, with 20 bases between. CDR3 length: 16 amino acids. In germline, CDR1 is MGHRA, CDR2 YSYEKL. CDR3 in amino acids: CASSYTLQGAGDTQYF. The CDR3 DNA is TGCGCCAGCAGCTACACCCTACAGGGAGCGGGAGATACGCAGTATTTT.